These 15 T cell receptor beta chains were sequenced from one sample in a study of blood T cell repertoires in COVID-19. Sequencing used immunoSEQ multiplex PCR; TCRdb keeps in-frame clones, though not all of them. The sample records 150,000 to 200,000 clones, around four fifths being singletons. What was sequenced was peripheral blood. The receptors were gathered from a human donor in a cohort sampled during active COVID-19.

The CDR3 DNA sequence: TGTGCCAGCAGCTTAGACGGGACAGGGGGGGAAAAACTGTTTTTT. Protein product: CASSLDGTGGEKLFF. The genes are TRBV11-2 and TRBJ1-4; the match to TRBD1 covers 11 bases. Germline CDR1 is SGHAT and CDR2 is FQNNGV. V lost 0 bases, J lost 8 bases, and 2 bases stayed unmatched. There are 15 residues in the CDR3.

The V gene is TRBV28, the J gene TRBJ2-5, with D perhaps matching TRBD2 (6 bases). CDR3 length equals 15 residues. Germline V gene data show CDR1 as MDHEN and CDR2 as SYDVKM. V gave up 5 bases and J gave up 1 base, with 14 bases separating them. The CDR3 DNA follows: TGTGCCAGCAGTCTCGGTCAGGGACTCCAAGAGACCCAGTACTTC. Protein sequence: CASSLGQGLQETQYF.

This clone was detected only a few times. This sequence joins TRBV25-1 and TRBJ2-7, with TRBD1 matching 7 bases. V shed 6 bases and J 2 bases; nucleotides not matched to a gene: 4. The CDR3 consists of 13 residues. The germline CDR1 and CDR2 sequences are MGHDK and SYGVNS. The CDR3 DNA follows: TGTGCCAGCAGCCTAGGGACAGCCTACGAGCAGTACTTC. Protein: CASSLGTAYEQYF.

This CDR3 is CASSQDRGLNTEAFF. The CDR3 DNA is TGCGCCAGCAGCCAAGACAGGGGGCTGAACACTGAAGCTTTCTTT. The rearrangement joins TRBV4-1 to TRBJ1-1; 8 bases are shared with TRBD1. The length of the CDR3 is 15 residues. J lost 0 bases, V lost 0 bases, and 0 bases had no gene match. CDR1 and CDR2 (germline): MGHRA, YSYEKL.

This chain links TRBV28 with TRBJ2-7; D is perhaps TRBD2 (6 bases). Germline V gene data show CDR1 as MDHEN and CDR2 as SYDVKM. CDR3 length: 14 residues. Trimming pared 2 bases from V and 7 bases from J, leaving 15 bases between. The CDR3 DNA is TGTGCCAGCAGTTTAGCCCCCATGGGACTGGAGCAGTACTTC. Amino acid sequence: CASSLAPMGLEQYF.

The chain combines TRBV27 with TRBJ2-5; 8 positions match TRBD2. V lost 5 bases and J lost 5; bases outside the gene matches: 7. Germline V gene lookup returns CDR1 MNHEY and CDR2 SMNVEV (reference sequence). The CDR3 extends over 14 amino acids. This CDR3 is CASSPSGLVETQYF. The CDR3 DNA follows: TGTGCCAGCAGTCCCTCGGGACTAGTTGAGACCCAGTACTTC.

Here the CDR3 DNA reads TGTGCCAGGGACTGTGGGGTACACGGAGGTGGGGCCAACGTCCTGACTTTC. Translating gives CARDCGVHGGGANVLTF. The gene calls are TRBV21-1 and TRBJ2-6; the table's D call of TRBD2 was not tested on the DNA. TRBV21-1 is annotated as a pseudogene. There are 17 residues in the CDR3.

The CDR3 loop is CASKDTRNTIYF. The CDR3 DNA follows: TGTGCCAGCAAGGACACTCGAAACACCATATATTTT. The chain combines TRBV6-5 with TRBJ1-3; possibly TRBD1 for D (5 bases). Trimming stripped 7 bases from V and 5 bases from J, with 9 bases between. Per germline, CDR1 MNHEY and CDR2 SVGAGI. This CDR3 contains 12 residues.

The V gene is TRBV29-1, the J gene TRBJ1-2; D gene unclear. Germline V lookup: CDR1 SQVTM, CDR2 ANQGSEA. V lost 6 bases and J 5 bases, leaving 10 bases between the germline ends. The CDR3 extends over 11 amino acids. The CDR3 spells CSVVEAYGYTF. The CDR3 nucleotides are TGCAGCGTGGTGGAGGCTTATGGCTACACCTTC.

Only one count was recorded for this clone. V and J are TRBV9 and TRBJ1-5; weak D call: TRBD1 (6 bases). The germline V gene encodes CDR1 SGDLS and CDR2 YYNGEE. The CDR3 extends over 14 amino acids. The V gene lost 2 bases and the J gene lost 9 bases, with 15 bases spanning the gap. CDR3 in amino acids: CASSVTGDSGPQHF. The CDR3 nucleotides are TGTGCCAGCAGCGTGACAGGCGACTCTGGGCCCCAGCATTTT.

V gene TRBV5-8 combines with J gene TRBJ2-1; 9 nucleotides agree with TRBD1. Trimming at V came to 4 bases and at J to 4 bases, leaving 6 bases not matched to a gene. Germline-derived CDR1 and CDR2 are SGHTS and YDEGEE. The CDR3 length is 15 residues. The CDR3 is CASSVGTGNYNEQFF. The DNA for the CDR3 is TGTGCCAGCAGCGTCGGGACAGGGAATTACAATGAGCAGTTCTTC.

The J gene is TRBJ2-7, the V gene TRBV11-2, with D unclear. CDR3 length: 13 residues. Germline V gene data show CDR1 as SGHAT and CDR2 as FQNNGV. V was shortened by 1 base and J by 1 base, with 5 bases between the two germline ends. In DNA form, the CDR3 reads TGTGCCAGCAGCTTAGTTCAGTCCTACGAGCAGTACTTC. It encodes CASSLVQSYEQYF.

V and J are TRBV29-1 and TRBJ2-7; 8 bases align to TRBD2. V gave up 7 bases and J gave up 4 bases; unmatched junction bases: 12. The CDR3 has 14 residues. Germline V CDR1 and CDR2: SQVTM, ANQGSEA. The CDR3 here is CSATKESGGYEQYF. The CDR3 coding sequence is TGCAGCGCCACCAAGGAGAGCGGGGGTTACGAGCAGTACTTC.

V and J are TRBV10-1 and TRBJ1-1; 8 positions match TRBD1. This CDR3 is 14 amino acids long. The germline CDR1 and CDR2 sequences are WNHNN and SYGVQD (reference sequence). V lost 6 bases to trimming and J lost 3 bases; unmatched junction nucleotides: 6. In nucleotides, the CDR3 is TGCGCCAGCAGGTCAGGGGGCGAGCACACTGAAGCTTTCTTT. Protein product: CASRSGGEHTEAFF.

The chain employs TRBV19 and TRBJ1-1; 8 positions agree with TRBD1. In germline, CDR1 is LNHDA, CDR2 SQIVND (reference sequence). This CDR3 contains 17 residues. Trimming at V came to 1 base and at J to 2 bases, leaving 9 bases not matched to a gene. This CDR3 is CASSIGGGQELNTEAFF. The CDR3 DNA follows: TGTGCCAGTAGTATAGGGGGGGGACAGGAATTAAACACTGAAGCTTTCTTT.